This TCR beta chain comes out of a study of OX40 agonist ivuxolimab in advanced cancers. Researchers took blood at baseline, on cycle 4 day 1, and on cycle 7 day 1. Concerning this clone: Antigen: not known.

Findings and caveats of the study: With doses of 0.1-3.0 mg/kg, partial responders showed among the lowest clonal expansion. Determination of antigen specificity was not performed for the expanded peripheral T cells.

Profiled with immunoSEQ multiplex PCR; TCRdb holds only in-frame clones, not every one. The table has some 55,000 clones, roughly three quarters seen once. The TCR comes from an adult with an advanced solid tumor such as melanoma, head and neck, liver or kidney cancer. The sequenced sample was CD4+ or CD8+ T cells sorted from blood, obtained in a trial of the OX40 agonist ivuxolimab.

CDR3 residues: CASSPAGAGGRTEAFF. DNA for the CDR3: TGTGCCAGCAGTCCTGCTGGGGCAGGGGGGAGAACTGAAGCTTTCTTT. J is TRBJ1-1 and V is TRBV27, with 7 nucleotides matching TRBD1. The V gene end was trimmed by 5 bases and the J gene end by 5 bases; junction bases not matched to a gene: 14. Germline CDR1 is MNHEY and CDR2 is SMNVEV (reference sequence). The CDR3 runs 16 residues.